The present T cell receptor (beta chain) was sequenced within a study of cytomegalovirus exposure and HLA in healthy donors. The wider study: An early data release held 79 million or so unique TCRs from HLA-typed donors.

This CDR3 is 14 amino acids long. V lost 5 bases and J lost 8, with 18 bases in between. Germline CDR1 SEHNR, CDR2 FQNEAQ (reference sequence). Judged by abundance, this clone is medium-sized. Researchers ran the PCR with 60 Vbeta and 13 Jbeta primers. Using immunoSEQ multiplex PCR, the repertoire was profiled, and TCRdb retains in-frame clones only, with some absent. The sample includes fewer than 100,000 clones, around 77% of them seen just once. The chain recombines TRBV7-9 with TRBJ1-2, with TRBD1 as a possible D gene (5 bases). This receptor was obtained from a female donor in good health and CMV-seronegative. Sequencing was carried out using PBMCs. The CDR3, as DNA: TGTGCCAGCAGCATTCTAGGGGCACCCTACGGCTACACCTTC. Translated: CASSILGAPYGYTF.